Following are 13 T cell receptor beta chains from one sample sequenced in a study of blood T cells in healthy people across ages. Next came a second PCR, run for 7 to 11 cycles, which used a sample-barcoded 5' primer along with a J-beta primer mix. One entry per CDR3 protein, called by TCRdb with MiXCR from the 5' RACE reads. The repertoire holds approximately 1.5 million distinct CDR3 sequences, with 35% to 45% as singletons. Input material: blood. These receptor sequences come from a woman under 30 in good health.

The V call is TRBV7-8, the J call TRBJ2-7; weak D call: TRBD1 (6 bases). This CDR3 contains 14 residues. Germline CDR1 reads SGHVS; CDR2 reads FQNEAQ. V lost 8 bases and J 5 bases, leaving 19 bases between the germline ends. CDR3 nucleotide sequence: TGTGCCAGCCGAGGGGACACAATCCTACACGAGCAGTACTTC. This encodes CASRGDTILHEQYF.

The CDR3, as DNA: TGTGCCAGCATTCCACTGGGGGAACCGTACAATGAGCAGTTCTTC. Protein product: CASIPLGEPYNEQFF. The chain combines TRBV13 with TRBJ2-1; D assignment may be TRBD1 or TRBD2 (5 bases each). Between the trimmed V and J ends, which lost 7 bases and 4 bases, there was a span of 17 bases. In germline, CDR1 is PRHDT, CDR2 FYEKMQ (reference sequence). This CDR3 is built from 15 residues.

This sequence joins TRBV5-5 and TRBJ2-3; D unresolved. CDR1 and CDR2 (germline): SGHKS, YYEKEE (reference sequence). The CDR3 has 16 amino acids. With 4 bases removed from V and 2 bases from J, the gap between germline ends came to 17 bases. This chain's CDR3 is CASSLAGMRYTDTQYF. The CDR3 DNA follows: TGTGCCAGCAGCCTGGCCGGAATGAGATACACAGATACGCAGTATTTT.

The chain combines TRBV7-2 with TRBJ2-1; 15 bases match TRBD2. This CDR3 contains 16 residues. The ends lost 5 bases at V and 8 bases at J; junction bases unmatched: 7. The germline CDR1 and CDR2 sequences are SGHTA and FQGNSA. The CDR3 nucleotides read TGTGCCAGCAGCCCCACTGGGACTAGCGGGAGGTATGAGCAGTTCTTC. Protein product: CASSPTGTSGRYEQFF.

The rearrangement links TRBV3-1 to TRBJ2-5; D gene ambiguous. The V gene lost 0 bases and the J gene lost 9 bases, with 11 bases spanning the gap. The germline gives CDR1 LGHDT, CDR2 YNNKEL (reference sequence). CDR3 length equals 13 residues. Written as DNA, the CDR3 is TGTGCCAGCAGCCAAGATTGGGATGAGTCCCAGTACTTC. Translation gives CASSQDWDESQYF.

This clonotype was picked up a small number of times. The chain recombines TRBV20-1 with TRBJ2-3; D possibly corresponds to TRBD2 (6 bases). Trimming removed 0 bases from V and 0 bases from J, with 10 bases in between. The germline CDR1 and CDR2 sequences are DFQATT and SNEGSKA (reference sequence). The CDR3 length is 15 residues. CDR3 in amino acids: CSARDPGTSTDTQYF. In DNA, the CDR3 is TGCAGTGCTAGAGATCCGGGGACTAGCACAGATACGCAGTATTTT.

This clonotype was counted at least ten times. The chain has TRBV29-1 and TRBJ2-5, with D uncertain. The V gene lost 4 bases and the J gene lost 1 base, with 7 bases spanning the gap. The CDR3 has 12 amino acids. Per germline, CDR1 SQVTM and CDR2 ANQGSEA. CDR3 bases: TGCAGCGTTGCGGAAAGCCAAGAGACCCAGTACTTC. Its protein is CSVAESQETQYF. The full variable domain, rest sourced from reference TRBV29-1 and TRBJ2-5, is SAVISQKPSRDICQRGTSLTIQCQVDSQVTMMFWYRQQPGQSLTLIATANQGSEATYESGFVIDKFPISRPNLTFSTLTVSNMSPEDSSIYLCSVAESQETQYFGPGTRLLVL.

The CDR3 region is CSAAKDQNYGYTF. CDR3 nucleotide sequence: TGCAGTGCTGCAAAGGACCAAAACTATGGCTACACCTTC. This chain connects TRBV20-1 to TRBJ1-2; D unresolved. The V and J ends lost 5 bases and 2 bases respectively, with 12 bases between them. CDR1 and CDR2 (germline): DFQATT, SNEGSKA (reference sequence). The CDR3 totals 13 residues.

This sequence joins TRBV4-2 and TRBJ1-2; D gene unclear. Germline CDR1 and CDR2: LGHNA and YNFKEQ. The CDR3 length is 17 residues. Trimming pared 0 bases from V and 1 base from J, leaving 15 bases between. CDR3 residues: CASSQDWSLRDNYGYTF. CDR3 sequence (DNA): TGTGCCAGCAGCCAAGATTGGTCCCTCCGAGATAACTATGGCTACACCTTC.

Concerning this clonotype itself: A much larger clone is a single base away; this may be a read error. V and J are TRBV29-1 and TRBJ2-1; unclear D gene. The length of the CDR3 is 13 residues. The germline V gene has CDR1 SQVTM and CDR2 ANQGSEA. Written as DNA, the CDR3 is TGCAGCGTCGCCAGGAGCTCCTACAATAAGCAGTTCTTC. As protein: CSVARSSYNKQFF.

This clonotype was seen ten or more times. J is TRBJ2-4 and V is TRBV20-1; 7 nucleotides line up with TRBD1. V lost 6 bases and J lost 8; bases outside the gene matches: 7. The CDR3 length is 12 residues. Germline-derived CDR1 and CDR2 are DFQATT and SNEGSKA (reference sequence). As DNA, the CDR3 is TGCAGTGCGACCGGGACAGTTGACATTCAGTACTTC. Translation gives CSATGTVDIQYF.

This clonotype has more than one count but fewer than ten. The chain carries TRBV27 and TRBJ1-4; 9 nucleotides align to TRBD1. The CDR3 extends over 14 amino acids. The V gene end was trimmed by 6 bases and the J gene end by 4 bases; junction bases not matched to a gene: 3. Germline CDR1 is MNHEY and CDR2 is SMNVEV (reference sequence). The DNA for the CDR3 is TGTGCCAGCAGCTCGACAGGGGGTAATGAAAAACTGTTTTTT. The encoded protein is CASSSTGGNEKLFF.

V usage is TRBV15 and J usage is TRBJ1-2; D is unclear. V was pared by 0 bases and J by 7 bases, with 6 bases between. This CDR3 is 12 amino acids long. The germline V gene has CDR1 LNHNV and CDR2 YYDKDF (reference sequence). CDR3 in DNA: TGTGCCACCAGCAGAGATCTTTCTGGCTACACCTTC. Residues: CATSRDLSGYTF.